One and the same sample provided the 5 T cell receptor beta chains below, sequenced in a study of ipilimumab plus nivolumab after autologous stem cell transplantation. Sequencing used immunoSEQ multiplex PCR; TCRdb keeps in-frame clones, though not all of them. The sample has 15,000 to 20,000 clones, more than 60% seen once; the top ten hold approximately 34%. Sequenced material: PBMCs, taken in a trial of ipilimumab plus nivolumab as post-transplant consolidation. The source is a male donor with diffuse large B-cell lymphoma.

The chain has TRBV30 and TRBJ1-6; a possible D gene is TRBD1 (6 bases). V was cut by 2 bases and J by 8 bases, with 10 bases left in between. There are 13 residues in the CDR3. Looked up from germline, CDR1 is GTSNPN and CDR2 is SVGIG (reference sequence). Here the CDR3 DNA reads TGTGCCTGGAGTCGGGGGGCTGATTCACCCCTCCACTTT. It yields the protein CAWSRGADSPLHF.

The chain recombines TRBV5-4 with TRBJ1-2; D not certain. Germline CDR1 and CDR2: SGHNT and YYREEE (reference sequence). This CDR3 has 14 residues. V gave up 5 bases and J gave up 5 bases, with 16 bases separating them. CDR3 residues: CASSQTRGGYGYTF. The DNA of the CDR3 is TGTGCCAGCAGTCAAACCCGGGGAGGTTATGGCTACACCTTC.

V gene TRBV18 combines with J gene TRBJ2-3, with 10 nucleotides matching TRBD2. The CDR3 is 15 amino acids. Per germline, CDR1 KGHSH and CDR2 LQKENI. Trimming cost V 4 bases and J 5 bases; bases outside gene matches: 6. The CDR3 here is CASSLLAGAKDTQYF. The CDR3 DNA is TGTGCCAGCTCACTTCTAGCGGGGGCAAAAGATACGCAGTATTTT.

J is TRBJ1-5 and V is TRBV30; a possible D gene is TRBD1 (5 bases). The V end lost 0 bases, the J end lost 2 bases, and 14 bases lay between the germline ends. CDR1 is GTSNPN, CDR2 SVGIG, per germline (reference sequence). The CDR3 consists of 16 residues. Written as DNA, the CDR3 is TGTGCCTGGAGTGTAGCGCCAGGGATTCGCAATCAGCCCCAGCATTTT. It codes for CAWSVAPGIRNQPQHF.

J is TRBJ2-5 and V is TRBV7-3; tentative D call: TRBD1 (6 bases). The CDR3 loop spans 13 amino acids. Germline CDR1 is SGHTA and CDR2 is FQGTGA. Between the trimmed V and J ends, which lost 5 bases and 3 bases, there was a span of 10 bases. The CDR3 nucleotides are TGTGCCAGCAGCGGCCAGGGGAAAGAGACCCAGTACTTC. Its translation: CASSGQGKETQYF.